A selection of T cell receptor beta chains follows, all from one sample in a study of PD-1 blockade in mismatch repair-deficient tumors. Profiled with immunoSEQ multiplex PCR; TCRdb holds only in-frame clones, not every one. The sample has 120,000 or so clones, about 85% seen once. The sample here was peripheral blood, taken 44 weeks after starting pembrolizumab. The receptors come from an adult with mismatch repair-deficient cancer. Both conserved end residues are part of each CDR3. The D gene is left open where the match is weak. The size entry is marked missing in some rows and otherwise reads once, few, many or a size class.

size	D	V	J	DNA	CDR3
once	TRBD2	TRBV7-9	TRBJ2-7	TGTGCCAGCAGCCCGACTAGCGGAGGGAGCTACGAGCAGTACTTC	CASSPTSGGSYEQYF
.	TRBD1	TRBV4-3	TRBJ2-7	TGCGCCAGCAGCCAAGATGTAGGACAGGGGAACTACGAGCAGTACTTC	CASSQDVGQGNYEQYF
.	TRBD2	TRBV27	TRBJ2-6	TGTGCCAGCAGTGCTAGCGGGAGTGGGGCCAACGTCCTGACTTTC	CASSASGSGANVLTF
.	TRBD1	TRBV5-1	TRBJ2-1	TGCGCCAGCAGCTGGGACAGAGGGAATGAGCAGTTCTTC	CASSWDRGNEQFF
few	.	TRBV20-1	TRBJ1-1	TGCAGTGTGACGGACCTGACTGAAGCTTTCTTT	CSVTDLTEAFF
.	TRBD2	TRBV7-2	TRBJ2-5	TGTGCCAGCAGCTTATTGGGGATAGCGGGAGTCGGGGAGACCCAGTACTTC	CASSLLGIAGVGETQYF
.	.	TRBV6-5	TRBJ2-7	TGTGCCAGCAGCCGCGGACTACCGATCTACGAGCAGTACTTC	CASSRGLPIYEQYF
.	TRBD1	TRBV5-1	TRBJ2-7	TGCGCCAGCAGCTTGGGGACAGGGGGCATCTACGAGCAGTACTTC	CASSLGTGGIYEQYF
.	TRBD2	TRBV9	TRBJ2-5	TGTGCCAGCAGCCTCGCGGGAGCACAAGAGACCCAGTACTTC	CASSLAGAQETQYF
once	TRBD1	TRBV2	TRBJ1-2	TGTGCCAGCAGCCGACAGGGGGCTGATGGCTACACCTTC	CASSRQGADGYTF
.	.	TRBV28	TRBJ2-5	TGTGCCAGCAGTTTACAGATTTCTCCGGCGGAGACCCAGTACTTC	CASSLQISPAETQYF
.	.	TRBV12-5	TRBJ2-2	TGTGCTAGTGAAATCTCACCCCCACCGTGGGGGGAGCTGTTTTTT	CASEISPPPWGELFF
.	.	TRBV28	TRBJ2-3	TGTGCCAGCAGTTTAGGGAGTATCGTAGATACGCAGTATTTT	CASSLGSIVDTQYF
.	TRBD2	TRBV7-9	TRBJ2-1	TGTGCCAGCAGCTTAACTAGCGGAGCCTACAATGAGCAGTTCTTC	CASSLTSGAYNEQFF
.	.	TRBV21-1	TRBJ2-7	TGTGCCAGCAGCCAAACGTCGACAGTCGCCTACGAGCAGTACTTC	CASSQTSTVAYEQYF
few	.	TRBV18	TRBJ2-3	TGTGCCAGCTCCCGGGGAAATACAGATACGCAGTATTTT	CASSRGNTDTQYF
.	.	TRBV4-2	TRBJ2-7	TGTGCCAGCACTGGTATCCCTGGACAGACGGGGGAGCAGTACTTC	CASTGIPGQTGEQYF
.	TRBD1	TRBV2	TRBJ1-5	TGTGCCAGCAGCCATCCGGGACAGGGTACAGGGAATCAGCCCCAGCATTTT	CASSHPGQGTGNQPQHF
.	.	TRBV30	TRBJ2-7	TGTGCCTGGAGGTTTGGGGCTTACGAGCAGTACTTC	CAWRFGAYEQYF
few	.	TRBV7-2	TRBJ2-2	TGTGCCAGCGATGCGGCCACCGGGGAGCTGTTTTTT	CASDAATGELFF
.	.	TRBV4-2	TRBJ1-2	TGTGCCAGCAGCCAAGAGTCTAACTATGGCTACACCTTC	CASSQESNYGYTF
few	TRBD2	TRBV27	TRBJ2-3	TGTGCCAGCAGTCGAATAGCGGGAGGGCCGCCAGATACGCAGTATTTT	CASSRIAGGPPDTQYF
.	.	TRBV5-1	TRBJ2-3	TGCGCCAGCAGGGCAGGGTTGGTCACAGATACGCAGTATTTT	CASRAGLVTDTQYF
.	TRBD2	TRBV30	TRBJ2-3	TGTGCCTGGAGCGGGACTAGAGGGAGTTATGATACGCAGTATTTT	CAWSGTRGSYDTQYF
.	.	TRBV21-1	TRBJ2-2	TGTGCCAGCGGACCGGGGATTAACACCGGGGAGCTGTTTTTT	CASGPGINTGELFF
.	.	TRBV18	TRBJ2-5	TGTGCCAGCTCACCATATCGGACCCGGGGGGAGACCCAGTACTTC	CASSPYRTRGETQYF
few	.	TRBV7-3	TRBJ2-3	TGTGCCAGCAAGGACACCAAAGGTGGGGATACGCAGTATTTT	CASKDTKGGDTQYF
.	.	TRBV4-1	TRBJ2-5	TGCGCCAGCAGCCAAGGTTTTTATGGGGAGACCCAGTACTTC	CASSQGFYGETQYF
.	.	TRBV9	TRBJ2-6	TGTGCCAGCAGCCCCAGCGTAGGCTCTGGGGCCAACGTCCTGACTTTC	CASSPSVGSGANVLTF
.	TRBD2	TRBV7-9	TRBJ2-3	TGTGCCAGCAGCTTAACAGGGCTAGCGGGAACGCAGTATTTT	CASSLTGLAGTQYF
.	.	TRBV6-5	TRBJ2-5	TGTGCCAGCAGTTACGTAGAGACCCAGTACTTC	CASSYVETQYF
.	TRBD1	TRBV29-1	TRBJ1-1	TGCAGCGTTTTAAGGACAGGCTCAGCTTTCTTT	CSVLRTGSAFF
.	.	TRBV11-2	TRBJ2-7	TGTGCCAGCAGCTTAGATTGGGGTTACGAGCAGTACTTC	CASSLDWGYEQYF
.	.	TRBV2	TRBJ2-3	TGTGCCACCCGGGTTAGAGCCTCTAACACAGATACGCAGTATTTT	CATRVRASNTDTQYF
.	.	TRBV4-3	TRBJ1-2	TGCGCCAGCAGCCCCCAGGTTAACTATGGCTACACCTTC	CASSPQVNYGYTF
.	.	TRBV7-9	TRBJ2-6	TGTGCCAGCAGCCTCGGGCGAGACCTCGTCTCTGGGGCCAACGTCCTGACTTTC	CASSLGRDLVSGANVLTF